This T cell receptor (beta chain) originates from a study of blood T cell repertoires in COVID-19. Study overall: The cDNA or gDNA used as material had been derived from T cells, B-cell-depleted T cells, or PBMCs.

The V end lost 3 bases, the J end lost 0 bases, and 10 bases lay between the germline ends. Germline V lookup: CDR1 SGHDT, CDR2 YYEEEE. The CDR3 loop spans 15 amino acids. This table comes from immunoSEQ multiplex PCR, and its TCRdb copy is limited to in-frame clones, with some not included. The data hold roughly 250,000 clones, with 80% to 95% observed a single time. The specimen was peripheral blood. The V gene is TRBV5-6, the J gene TRBJ2-1, with D tentatively TRBD2 (5 bases). The sequence derives from a man between 25 and 39 years old with COVID-19, enrolled during active disease. The CDR3 here is CASSSGVFSYNEQFF. As DNA, the CDR3 is TGTGCCAGCAGCTCCGGGGTTTTCTCCTACAATGAGCAGTTCTTC.